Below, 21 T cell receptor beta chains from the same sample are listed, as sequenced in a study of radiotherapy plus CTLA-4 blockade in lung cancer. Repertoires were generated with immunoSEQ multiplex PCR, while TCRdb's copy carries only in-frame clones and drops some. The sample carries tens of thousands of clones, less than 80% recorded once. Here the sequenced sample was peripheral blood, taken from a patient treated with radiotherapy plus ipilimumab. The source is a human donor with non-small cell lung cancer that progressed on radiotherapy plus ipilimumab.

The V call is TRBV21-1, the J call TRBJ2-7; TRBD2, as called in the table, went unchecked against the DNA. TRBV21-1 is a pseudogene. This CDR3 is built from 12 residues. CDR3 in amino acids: CASSPSSYEQYF. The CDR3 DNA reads TGTGCCAGCAGTCCGAGCTCCTACGAGCAGTACTTC.

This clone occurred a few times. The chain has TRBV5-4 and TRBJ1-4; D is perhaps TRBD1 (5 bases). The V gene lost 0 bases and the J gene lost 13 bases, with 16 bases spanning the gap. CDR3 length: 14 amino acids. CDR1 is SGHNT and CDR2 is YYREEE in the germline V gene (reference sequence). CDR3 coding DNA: TGTGCCAGCAGCTTGGAGGGGCCCGGATCCGGACTGTTTTTT. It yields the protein CASSLEGPGSGLFF. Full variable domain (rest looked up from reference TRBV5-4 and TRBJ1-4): ETGVTQSPTHLIKTRGQQVTLRCSSQSGHNTVSWYQQALGQGPQFIFQYYREEENGRGNFPPRFSGLQFPNYSSELNVNALELDDSALYLCASSLEGPGSGLFFGSGTQLSVL.

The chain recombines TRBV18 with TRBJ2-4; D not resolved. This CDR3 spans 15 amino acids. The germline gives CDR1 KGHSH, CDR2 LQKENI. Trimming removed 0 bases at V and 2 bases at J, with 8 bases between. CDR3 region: CASSPPRSTKNIQYF. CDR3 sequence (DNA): TGTGCCAGCTCACCACCTAGATCCACCAAAAACATTCAGTACTTC. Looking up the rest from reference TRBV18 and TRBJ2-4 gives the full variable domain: NAGVMQNPRHLVRRRGQEARLRCSPMKGHSHVYWYRQLPEEGLKFMVYLQKENIIDESGMPKERFSAEFPKEGPSILRIQQVVRGDSAAYFCASSPPRSTKNIQYFGAGTRLSVL.

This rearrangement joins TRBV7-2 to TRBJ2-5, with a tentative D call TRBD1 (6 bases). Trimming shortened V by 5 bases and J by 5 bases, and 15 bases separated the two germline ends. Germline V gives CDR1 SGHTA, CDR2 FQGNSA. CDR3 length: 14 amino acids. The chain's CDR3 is CASSLRQVPETQYF. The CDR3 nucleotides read TGTGCCAGCAGCCTCAGACAGGTCCCCGAGACCCAGTACTTC.

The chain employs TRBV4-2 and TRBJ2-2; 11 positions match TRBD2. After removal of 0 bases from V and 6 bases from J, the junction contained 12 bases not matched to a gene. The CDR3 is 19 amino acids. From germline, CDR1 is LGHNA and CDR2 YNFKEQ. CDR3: CASSQDSGLTSGSSGELFF. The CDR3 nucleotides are TGTGCCAGCAGCCAAGATTCGGGTTTAACTAGCGGGAGCTCCGGGGAGCTGTTTTTT.

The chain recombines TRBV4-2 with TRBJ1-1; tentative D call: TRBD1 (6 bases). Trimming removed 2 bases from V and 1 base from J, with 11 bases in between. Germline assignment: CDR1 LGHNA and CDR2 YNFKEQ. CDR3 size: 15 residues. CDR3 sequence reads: CASSQSGTKNTEAFF. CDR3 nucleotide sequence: TGTGCCAGCAGCCAAAGTGGGACAAAGAACACTGAAGCTTTCTTT.

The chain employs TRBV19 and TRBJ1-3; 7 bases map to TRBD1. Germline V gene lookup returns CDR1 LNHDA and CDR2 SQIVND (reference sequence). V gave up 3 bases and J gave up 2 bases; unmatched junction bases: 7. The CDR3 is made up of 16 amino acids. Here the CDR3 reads CASSMDRITTGNTIYF. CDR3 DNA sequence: TGTGCCAGTAGTATGGACAGGATAACCACTGGAAACACCATATATTTT.

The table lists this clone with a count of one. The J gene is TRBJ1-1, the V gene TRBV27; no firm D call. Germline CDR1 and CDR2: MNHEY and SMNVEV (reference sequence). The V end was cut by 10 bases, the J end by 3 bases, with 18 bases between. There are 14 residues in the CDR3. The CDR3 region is CATKKWSVDTEAFF. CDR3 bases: TGTGCCACCAAGAAATGGTCGGTGGACACTGAAGCTTTCTTT.

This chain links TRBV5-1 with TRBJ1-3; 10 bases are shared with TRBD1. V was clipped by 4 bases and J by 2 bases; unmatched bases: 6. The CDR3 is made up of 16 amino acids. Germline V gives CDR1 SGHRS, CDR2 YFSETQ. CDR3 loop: CASSDPGTGAGNTIYF. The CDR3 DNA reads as TGCGCCAGCAGCGATCCCGGGACAGGGGCTGGAAACACCATATATTTT.

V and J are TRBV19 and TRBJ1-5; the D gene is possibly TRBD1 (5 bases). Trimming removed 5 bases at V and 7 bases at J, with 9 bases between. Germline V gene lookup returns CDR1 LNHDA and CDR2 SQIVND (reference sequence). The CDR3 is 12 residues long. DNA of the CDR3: TGTGCCAGTAGTTGGGGGGGACAGCCCCAGCATTTT. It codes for CASSWGGQPQHF.

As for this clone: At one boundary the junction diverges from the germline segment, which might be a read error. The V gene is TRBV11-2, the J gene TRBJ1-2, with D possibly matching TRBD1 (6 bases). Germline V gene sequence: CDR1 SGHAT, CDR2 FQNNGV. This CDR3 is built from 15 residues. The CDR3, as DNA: TGCGCCAGCAGCCAAGATTTCGGAGGGGGTGGTGGCTACACCTTC. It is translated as CASSQDFGGGGGYTF.

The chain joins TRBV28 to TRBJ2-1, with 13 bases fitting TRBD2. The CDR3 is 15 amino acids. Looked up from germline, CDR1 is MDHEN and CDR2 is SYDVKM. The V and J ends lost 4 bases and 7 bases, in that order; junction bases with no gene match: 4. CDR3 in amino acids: CASSYGTSGMNEQFF. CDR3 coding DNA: TGTGCCAGCAGTTACGGGACTAGCGGGATGAATGAGCAGTTCTTC. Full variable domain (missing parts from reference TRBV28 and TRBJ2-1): DVKVTQSSRYLVKRTGEKVFLECVQDMDHENMFWYRQDPGLGLRLIYFSYDVKMKEKGDIPEGYSVSREKKERFSLILESASTNQTSMYLCASSYGTSGMNEQFFGPGTRLTVL.

This CDR3 reads CAWICTGSSGNTIYF. Written as DNA, the CDR3 is TGTGCCTGGATATGCACGGGATCTTCTGGAAACACCATATATTTT. This rearrangement joins TRBV30 to TRBJ1-3; no clear D gene. This CDR3 has 15 amino acids. The germline V gene has CDR1 GTSNPN and CDR2 SVGIG (reference sequence). V was cut by 4 bases and J by 1 base, with 14 bases left in between.

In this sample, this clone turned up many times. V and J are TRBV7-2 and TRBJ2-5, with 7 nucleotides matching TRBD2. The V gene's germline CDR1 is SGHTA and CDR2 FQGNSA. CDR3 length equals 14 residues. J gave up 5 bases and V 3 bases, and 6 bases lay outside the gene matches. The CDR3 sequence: CASSFQRGGETQYF. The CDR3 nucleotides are TGTGCCAGCAGCTTCCAGCGGGGAGGGGAGACCCAGTACTTC.

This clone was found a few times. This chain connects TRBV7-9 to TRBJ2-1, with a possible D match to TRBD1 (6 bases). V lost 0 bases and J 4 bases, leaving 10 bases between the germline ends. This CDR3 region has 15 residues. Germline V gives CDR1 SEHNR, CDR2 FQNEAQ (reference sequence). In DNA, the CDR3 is TGTGCCAGCAGCTTAGCCGTAGACAGGTACAATGAGCAGTTCTTC. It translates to CASSLAVDRYNEQFF.

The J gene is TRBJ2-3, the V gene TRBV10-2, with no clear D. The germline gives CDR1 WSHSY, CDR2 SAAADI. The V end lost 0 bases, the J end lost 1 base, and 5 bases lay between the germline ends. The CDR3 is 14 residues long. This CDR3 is CASSESTGTDTQYF. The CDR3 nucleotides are TGCGCCAGCAGTGAGTCGACGGGCACAGATACGCAGTATTTT.

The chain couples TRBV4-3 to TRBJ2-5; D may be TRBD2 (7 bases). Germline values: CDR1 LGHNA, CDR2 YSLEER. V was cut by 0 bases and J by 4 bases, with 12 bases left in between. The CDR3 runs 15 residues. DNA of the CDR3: TGCGCCAGCAGCCAAGATGGGGGAGGGGGAGAGACCCAGTACTTC. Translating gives CASSQDGGGGETQYF.

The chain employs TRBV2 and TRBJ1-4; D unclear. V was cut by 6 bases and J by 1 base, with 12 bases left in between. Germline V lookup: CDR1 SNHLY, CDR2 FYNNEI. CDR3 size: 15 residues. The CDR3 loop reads CASRPGAGTNEKLFF. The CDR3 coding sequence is TGTGCCAGCAGGCCCGGTGCTGGAACTAATGAAAAACTGTTTTTT.

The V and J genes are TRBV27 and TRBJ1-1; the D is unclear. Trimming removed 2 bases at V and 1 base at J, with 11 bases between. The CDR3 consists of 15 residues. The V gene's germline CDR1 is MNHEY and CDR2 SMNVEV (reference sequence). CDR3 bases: TGTGCCAGCAGTTTAAAGTCTCCGAAGAACACTGAAGCTTTCTTT. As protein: CASSLKSPKNTEAFF.

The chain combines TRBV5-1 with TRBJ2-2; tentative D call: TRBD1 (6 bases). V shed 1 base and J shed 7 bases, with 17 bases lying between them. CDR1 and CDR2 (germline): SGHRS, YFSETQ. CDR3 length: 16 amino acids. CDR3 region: CASSLFGQGNGGELFF. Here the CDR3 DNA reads TGCGCCAGCAGCTTGTTCGGGCAGGGGAACGGCGGGGAGCTGTTTTTT.

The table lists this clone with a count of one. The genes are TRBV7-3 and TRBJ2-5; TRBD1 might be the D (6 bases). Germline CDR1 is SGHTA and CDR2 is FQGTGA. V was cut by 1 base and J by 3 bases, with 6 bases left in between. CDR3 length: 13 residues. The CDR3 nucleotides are TGTGCCAGCAGCTTAAACAGGGAAGAGACCCAGTACTTC. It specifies CASSLNREETQYF. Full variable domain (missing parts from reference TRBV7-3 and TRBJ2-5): GAGVSQTPSNKVTEKGKYVELRCDPISGHTALYWYRQSLGQGPEFLIYFQGTGAADDSGLPNDRFFAVRPEGSVSTLKIQRTERGDSAVYLCASSLNREETQYFGPGTRLLVL.